Here is one TCR beta chain with its context. This sample is drawn from a study of cytomegalovirus exposure and HLA in healthy donors. Trimming cost V 3 bases and J 4 bases; bases outside gene matches: 2. The germline V gene has CDR1 SEHNR and CDR2 FQNEAQ (reference sequence). The CDR3 loop spans 14 amino acids. The PCR made use of 60 Vbeta and 13 Jbeta primers. TCRdb's table, derived via immunoSEQ multiplex PCR, lists solely in-frame clones and lacks some. The profile shows over 150,000 clones, about 81% of them singletons. Source material: PBMCs. This TCR derives from a man under 40 in good health and CMV-seropositive. This chain uses TRBV7-9 with TRBJ1-5, with 8 bases aligning to TRBD1. The CDR3 region has the DNA TGTGCCAGCAGCTTCGGACAGGGAAATCAGCCCCAGCATTTT. As protein: CASSFGQGNQPQHF. The full variable domain, rest sourced from reference TRBV7-9 and TRBJ1-5, is DTGVSQNPRHKITKRGQNVTFRCDPISEHNRLYWYRQTLGQGPEFLTYFQNEAQLEKSRLLSDRFSAERPKGSFSTLEIQRTEQGDSAMYLCASSFGQGNQPQHFGDGTRLSIL.